These T cell receptor beta chains were read from a single sample in a study of tumor and adjacent non-tumor tissue in lung cancer. TCRdb used MiXCR to reprocess the multiplex PCR reads, holding one entry per CDR3 protein. The sample holds 44,000 or so distinct CDR3 sequences, roughly 60% seen once. The sample taken for sequencing was distant non-tumor lung tissue. The receptors stem from a woman aged 40 to 49 with non-small cell lung cancer. Each CDR3 is given with its conserved first and last residue. The D gene is left open where the match is weak. Part of the rows lack a size; the others show once, few, many or a class for expanded clones.

v_gene	abundance	d_gene	j_gene	CDR3nt	CDR3aa
TRBV20-1	few	TRBD1	TRBJ2-2	TGCAGTGCCCCTCCCCAGGGGGCGCAAACCGGGGAGCTGTTTTTT	CSAPPQGAQTGELFF
TRBV12-3/TRBV12-4	-	-	TRBJ1-5	TGTGTCAGCAGTACAAACGGGAAAGCGAGCAATCAGCCCCAGCATTTT	CVSSTNGKASNQPQHF
TRBV2	-	TRBD1	TRBJ1-6	TGTGCCAACAGTGAAGTGGACAGGGGGGCTGGATCACCCCTCCACTTT	CANSEVDRGAGSPLHF
TRBV11-2	-	-	TRBJ2-2	TGTGCCAGCAGCTTAGTTTTAGGTGGAGCCGGGGAGCTGTTGTTT	CASSLVLGGAGELLF
TRBV6-4	many	TRBD2	TRBJ2-1	TGTGCCAGCAGTGACAGCGGGGGGGAGGTCGATGAGCAGTTCTTC	CASSDSGGEVDEQFF
TRBV20-1	-	-	TRBJ2-1	TGCAGTGCCGGTTCCTCGGGGGTGGGCTACAATGAGCAGTTCTTC	CSAGSSGVGYNEQFF
TRBV29-1	medium-sized	-	TRBJ1-4	TGCAGCGCTCTTGGGGCTGTACCTAATGAAAAACTGTTTTTT	CSALGAVPNEKLFF
TRBV11-2	-	-	TRBJ2-6	TGTGCCAGCAGCTGGTTAGACCTCTCTGGGGCCAGCGTCCCGACTTTC	CASSWLDLSGASVPTF
TRBV9	-	-	TRBJ2-3	TGTGCCAGCAGCGACAGGGCAGGGATAGGTATGCAGTATTTT	CASSDRAGIGMQYF
TRBV4-1	-	-	TRBJ1-3	TGCGCCAGCAGCCATGGGGCAGTTCCTGCCTCCTCTGGAAACACCATATATTTT	CASSHGAVPASSGNTIYF
TRBV7-9	-	TRBD1	TRBJ2-1	TGTGCCAGCAGCCCCGACGGACAGGGGGCAAGCAATGAGCAGTTCTTC	CASSPDGQGASNEQFF
TRBV6-2/TRBV6-3	many	-	TRBJ2-7	TGTGCCAGCGGGCCGCCTGAGCAGTACTTC	CASGPPEQYF
TRBV24-1	-	-	TRBJ2-3	TGTGTCATCAGTGATTCCACGACAGATACTCAGTATTTT	CVISDSTTDTQYF
TRBV29-1	medium-sized	TRBD2	TRBJ2-1	TGCAGCGTTGAAGCAATGACTAGCGGGAGGGGGGGTGAGCAGTTCTTC	CSVEAMTSGRGGEQFF
TRBV28	-	-	TRBJ2-7	TGTGCCAGCAGTTTAGAAGCAACAGCCTACGAGAAGTACTTC	CASSLEATAYEKYF
TRBV6-1	-	-	TRBJ2-1	TGTGCCAGTAGTGAAGCGCGCAGGGTGAATGAGCAGTTCTTC	CASSEARRVNEQFF
TRBV20-1	-	TRBD1	TRBJ1-4	TGCAGTGCTAGATGGACAGGGGGTAATGAAAAACTGTTTTTT	CSARWTGGNEKLFF
TRBV20-1	few	-	TRBJ2-1	TGCAGTGCCGACCGTCTCCAAGGCAGTGAGCAGTTCTTC	CSADRLQGSEQFF
TRBV5-1	many	-	TRBJ2-1	TGCGCCAGCAGCTTGGGACAGATTCGGGATGAGCAGTTCTTC	CASSLGQIRDEQFF
TRBV29-1	-	-	TRBJ1-1	TGCAGTCTTGGCCCGCGGACATCGAACACTGAAGCTTTCTTT	CSLGPRTSNTEAFF
TRBV24-1	-	-	TRBJ2-1	TGTGCCACCAGTGCCCCACTATCGGGAATGGTCTTC	CATSAPLSGMVF
TRBV5-6	many	TRBD1	TRBJ1-4	TGTGCCAGCAGCGAGAGAGAGACAGGGGTCCATTTT	CASSERETGVHF
TRBV11-2	-	-	TRBJ1-3	TGTGCCAGCAGTCGTCAGGACAACACCATATATTTT	CASSRQDNTIYF
TRBV6-5	-	-	TRBJ2-2	TGTGGCAGCAGCCGTGGCGGCGCCATCGGGGAGCTGTTTTTT	CGSSRGGAIGELFF
TRBV29-1	-	-	TRBJ2-1	TGCAGCGTTGCTATATTAGCGAACTCCAATGAGCAGTTCTTC	CSVAILANSNEQFF
TRBV14	-	TRBD1	TRBJ2-1	TGTGCCGGCAGCCACCAGATCCGGGACAGCACTAAAAATGAGCAGTTCTTC	CAGSHQIRDSTKNEQFF
TRBV11-2	many	TRBD1	TRBJ2-5	TGTGCCAGCAGCATACCCTCGGGACAGGGGAAGCGTGGGGAGACCCAGTACTTC	CASSIPSGQGKRGETQYF
TRBV24-1	-	-	TRBJ2-3	TGTGCCACCAGTGAGGAAGCAGGGGAGGCTACGCAGTATTTT	CATSEEAGEATQYF
TRBV30	once	TRBD1	TRBJ2-7	TGTGCCTGGAGTGTACGGCGGCAGGGGGCCTCCTACGAACAGTACTTC	CAWSVRRQGASYEQYF